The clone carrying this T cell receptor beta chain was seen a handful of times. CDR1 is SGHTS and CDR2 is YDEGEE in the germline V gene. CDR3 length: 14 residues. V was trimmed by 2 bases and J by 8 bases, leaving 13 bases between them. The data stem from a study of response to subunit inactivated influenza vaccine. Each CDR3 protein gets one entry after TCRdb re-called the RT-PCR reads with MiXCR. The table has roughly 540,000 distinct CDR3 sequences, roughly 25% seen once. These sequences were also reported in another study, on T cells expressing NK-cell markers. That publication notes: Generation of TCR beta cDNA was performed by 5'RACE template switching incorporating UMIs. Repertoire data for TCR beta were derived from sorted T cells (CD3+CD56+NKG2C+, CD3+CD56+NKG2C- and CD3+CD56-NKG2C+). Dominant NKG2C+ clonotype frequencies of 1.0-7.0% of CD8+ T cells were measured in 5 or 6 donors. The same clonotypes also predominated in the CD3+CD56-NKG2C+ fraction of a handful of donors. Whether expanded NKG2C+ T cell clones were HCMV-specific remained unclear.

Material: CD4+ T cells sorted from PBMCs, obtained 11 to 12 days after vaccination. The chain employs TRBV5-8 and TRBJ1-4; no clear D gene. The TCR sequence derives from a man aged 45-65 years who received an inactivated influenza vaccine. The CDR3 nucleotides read TGTGCCAGCAGCTTCGGGAGATTAAGGGAAAAACTGTTTTTT. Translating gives CASSFGRLREKLFF. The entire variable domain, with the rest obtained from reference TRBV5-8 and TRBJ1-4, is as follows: EAGVTQSPTHLIKTRGQQATLRCSPISGHTSVYWYQQALGLGLQFLLWYDEGEERNRGNFPPRFSGRQFPNYSSELNVNALELEDSALYLCASSFGRLREKLFFGSGTQLSVL.